The 2 T cell receptor beta chains in this list originate from one sample, sequenced in a study of T cell responses to AZD1222 COVID-19 vaccine. Produced via immunoSEQ multiplex PCR; TCRdb's table is partial and in-frame only. The table shows about 110,000 clones, with more than 65% occurring only once. The source was peripheral blood, collected on day 0 of AZD1222 vaccination. The receptors here all came from an adult in good health.

This clone was counted only a few times. This chain joins TRBV2 and TRBJ1-5, with no clear D. Trimming shortened V by 6 bases and J by 0 bases, and 15 bases separated the two germline ends. Germline CDR1 and CDR2: SNHLY and FYNNEI. CDR3 length equals 16 residues. CDR3 DNA sequence: TGTGCCAGCAGATACCACAGCTCTTATAGCAATCAGCCCCAGCATTTT. This translates into CASRYHSSYSNQPQHF.

This clone was detected a few times. The chain carries TRBV12-3 or TRBV12-4 and TRBJ1-2; D not resolved. Trimming stripped 3 bases from V and 2 bases from J, with 7 bases between. CDR3 length: 13 residues. The CDR3 DNA reads TGTGCCAGCAGTTTTGAAAGGAACTATGGCTACACCTTC. Translating it yields CASSFERNYGYTF.